The source of this TCR beta chain is a study of Ad26.COV2.S vaccination and SARS-CoV-2 variants (dated by TCRdb to about 2021). Regarding the complete study: Donors in the vaccine arm were drawn from COV1001, a phase I-IIa trial of Ad26.COV2.S in healthy adults that was multicentre, randomized, double-blind and placebo-controlled. Ad26.COV2.S was administered intramuscularly at 5 x 10^10 or 1 x 10^11 viral particles, either as a single shot or as two shots given 56 days apart. TCRbeta repertoire sequencing served as the tool for gauging how specific and how broad the SARS-CoV-2-reactive T cell receptors were following Ad26.COV2.S vaccination. The TCR-sequenced set comprised approximately 30 samples: some 20 Ad26.COV2.S vaccine recipients, 5 placebo recipients and 8 SARS-CoV-2 convalescent individuals. Trial participants were randomized into five groups of five, in which low-dose or high-dose Ad26.COV2.S was given once or twice, or placebo was given on both occasions. Blinding of investigators to trial group allocation was maintained during experiments and outcome assessment. Here is what the overall study found, with its caveats: Compared with placebo recipients, Ad26.COV2.S recipients showed higher spike-specific TCR breadth (P = 0.0014). After vaccination, substantial breadth of spike-specific CD8+ and CD4+ T cell responses was reported. The study lacked the statistical power to compare responses across vaccine doses or regimens. The authors noted that total T cell responses may have been underestimated by the TCR breadth and depth analyses. Comparable non-spike TCR breadth was observed between vaccine and placebo recipients, consistent with only spike being contained in the vaccine.

Comments on this clone: No cognate antigen has been identified for it. No quality values exist for individual bases; no much larger clone is one base distant.

From cysteine to phenylalanine, the CDR3 is 15 amino acids long. The kept DNA is CDR3 alone, 45 bases in frame from the first base. For this chain, trimming is 4 bases at the V end and 4 bases at the J end, and the number of junction bases without a gene match is 6. The germline V gene encodes CDR1 LNHDA and CDR2 SQIVND (reference sequence). The immunoSEQ Assay was used to sequence TCRbeta CDR3 regions. After extraction, genomic DNA underwent amplification by bias-controlled multiplex PCR, followed by high-throughput sequencing. In the source study's methods: To quantify the absolute abundance of each unique TCRbeta CDR3 region, sequences were collapsed and filtered. T cell fraction was estimated by normalizing TCRbeta template counts to usable DNA, which was measured by amplifying reference genes present in all nucleated cells. Repertoire TCRs were annotated as SARS-CoV-2-specific when V gene, CDR3 amino acid sequence and J gene were exactly matched to a known reactive TCR set. The reference SARS-CoV-2 TCR set was derived from MIRA and filtered for enrichment in COVID-19-positive ImmuneCODE repertoires, a step that removed public or cross-reactive TCRs. Drawing on the MIRA antigens, annotated TCRs were analysed further at the level of specific ORF or position within ORF. Breadth was defined as annotated unique rearrangements over total unique productive rearrangements; depth was the summed frequency of those rearrangements. Two-sided Wilcoxon rank-sum tests were applied when comparing TCR breadth between groups. TCRdb limited this immuneACCESS table to in-frame rearrangements with V and J called. A share of clones is missing; checked studies link under half to unresolved V genes, and the rest is unexplained. V and J calls and clone size are those listed in that table; D and trimming were worked out from the DNA. A total of 250,000 or so clones appear in this sample, roughly 89% of them only once. The top ten hold less than 3.5% of the sample.

Reading the label with the study, this specimen's treatment or condition is: some 20 received Ad26.COV2.S at low or high dose, single or two shots; five or six received placebo; per-sample allocation not given. Repertoires of vaccine and placebo recipients were sequenced from samples taken on day 63 after the first injection. Between 29 July and 7 August 2020, Cohort 1b enrolled some 25 adults aged 18-55 years at one site in Boston, USA. Ad26.COV2.S was a replication-incompetent adenovirus type 26 vector that expressed a prefusion-stabilized SARS-CoV-2 spike protein derived from the original Wuhan strain.

The TCR was taken from a person between 18 and 60 years old who received the Ad26.COV2.S COVID-19 vaccine or a placebo. The input for sequencing was peripheral blood, taken in a trial of Ad26.COV2.S vaccine versus placebo. The chain links TRBV19 with TRBJ2-2; 7 bases in the middle match TRBD1. The CDR3 reads as follows: CASSSRQGSTGELFF. The DNA sequence is given as TGTGCCAGTAGTAGCAGACAGGGTAGCACCGGGGAGCTGTTTTTT.